The T cell receptor (beta chain) described here comes from a study of blood T cell repertoires in COVID-19. As for the study in general: Some COVID-19 samples were acute and others convalescent; all came from the United States, Italy and Spain.

The data were produced by immunoSEQ multiplex PCR, yet TCRdb's version contains in-frame clones alone and is incomplete. The table shows about 56,000 clones, with roughly nine tenths occurring only once. The CDR3 sequence is 15 residues long. V was cut by 4 bases and J by 9 bases, with 16 bases left in between. Germline V gene lookup returns CDR1 MNHEY and CDR2 SVGAGI. The TCR originated in a woman aged 55-70 years with COVID-19, enrolled during active disease. Sequencing input: peripheral blood. This sequence joins TRBV6-5 and TRBJ1-6, with D possibly being TRBD1 (6 bases). The CDR3 here is CASSSLSGEGSPLHF. The CDR3 DNA is TGTGCCAGCAGTTCACTTTCAGGGGAAGGTTCACCCCTCCACTTT.